This T cell receptor (beta chain) was recovered during a study of T cells expressing NK-cell markers. CDR1 MGHRA and CDR2 YSYEKL come from the germline V gene. The CDR3 extends over 14 amino acids. After re-calling the 5' RACE reads, TCRdb lists one entry per CDR3 protein, DNA absent. The specimen's table records approximately 420,000 distinct CDR3 sequences. The chain employs TRBV4-1 and TRBJ2-3. This clonotype was sampled from a woman aged 45-59 years in good health. Sequenced sample: blood T cells: a sorted CD56 or NKG2C T cell subset, CD4+ or CD8+ T cells, or bulk PBMC T cells (not recorded which). This chain's CDR3 is CASRRLPSTDTQYF.